This is a list of T cell receptor beta chains from one sample in a study of post-analysis software for immune sequencing data. TCRdb fed the PCR reads into MiXCR, producing one record per CDR3 protein. The table lists hundreds of thousands of distinct CDR3 sequences, 30% of them singletons, with more than 0.55% in the top ten. Sequenced: blood. The source is a girl aged 5-17 years with multiple sclerosis. The CDR3 runs from the conserved cysteine through the conserved F or W. D genes are given only for firm matches. Size values are once, few and many counts, or a class for expanded clones, and some rows have none.

V	J	size	D	CDR3
TRBV6-2/TRBV6-3	TRBJ2-3	.	.	CASSLPGRREDTQYF
TRBV12-3/TRBV12-4	TRBJ2-7	.	.	CASSLKLTYEQYF
TRBV27	TRBJ2-1	few	.	CASTTTPGGHYNEQFF
TRBV12-3/TRBV12-4	TRBJ1-1	.	.	CASSLGHSSSEAFF
TRBV7-2	TRBJ1-2	few	.	CASSLARAYGYTF
TRBV5-1	TRBJ1-1	few	.	CASSSDVGQRTEAFF
TRBV5-1	TRBJ2-5	.	.	CASSLDRAREETQYF
TRBV25-1	TRBJ1-1	.	TRBD1	CASSPSGDRALNTEAFF
TRBV29-1	TRBJ1-2	few	.	CSVPDSPYGYTF
TRBV7-6	TRBJ2-7	once	TRBD2	CASSLDVAGGDWYF
TRBV10-3	TRBJ1-1	.	.	CAISPTGNTEAFF
TRBV7-2	TRBJ2-7	.	TRBD2	CASSFSGVLSYEQYF
TRBV29-1	TRBJ2-1	few	.	CSGTGYEQFF
TRBV15	TRBJ2-4	.	TRBD1	CTTSTRQGIGEQYF
TRBV28	TRBJ2-5	.	TRBD1	CASSTDRGRWETQYF
TRBV5-1	TRBJ2-7	few	.	CATGADSYEQYF